The sequence of this T cell receptor beta chain was determined in a study of radiation and T cells in renal cell carcinoma. Study-wide results and caveats: Top tumor clonotypes rose in blood 2 weeks post-radiation, then contracted. Baseline intratumoral clonotype presence is unknown without pretreatment biopsies.

Worth noting for this clone: Its target is not known.

Clones were read by immunoSEQ multiplex PCR, and TCRdb kept only the in-frame ones, dropping some. The sample lists 100,000 to 150,000 clones, over 75% occurring once. Time point in this sample: blood 2 weeks post-SBRT. Sample treatment: 15 Gy SBRT to primary tumor, nephrectomy 4 weeks later. Radiation-treated patients gave blood at baseline, week 2 and week 4. Clear cell pathology was present in this patient's renal cell carcinoma. The specimen comprised blood, sampled from a patient whose treatment included radiotherapy and nephrectomy. The origin of this receptor is a man in his fifties with renal cell carcinoma.

The CDR3 region has the DNA TGTGCCAGTAGTTTTCACAGGTCTGACACCGGGGAGCTGTTTTTT. It specifies CASSFHRSDTGELFF. This chain uses TRBV19 with TRBJ2-2; the D gene is possibly TRBD1 (5 bases). Trimming removed 5 bases at V and 3 bases at J, with 13 bases between. This CDR3 comprises 15 residues. Looked up from germline, CDR1 is LNHDA and CDR2 is SQIVND (reference sequence).